This T cell receptor (beta chain) was captured by sequencing in a study of T cells in Graves' hyperthyroidism and ophthalmopathy. Study observations and caveats: The model made its ophthalmopathy prediction, and onset followed a median about 6 months later.

The TCR beta CDR3 regions underwent amplification using RNA transcripts as the source. HTBI primers were the set used in a first-round RT-PCR of the TCR CDR3. TCRdb re-analysed the multiplex PCR reads in MiXCR, keeping a single row per CDR3 protein. The sample lists 150,000 or so distinct CDR3 sequences; roughly 9.4% were seen once. This clonotype was observed many times. Its antigen is not identified. The material sequenced was blood. This receptor was obtained from a woman under 30 with Graves' hyperthyroidism that later progressed to Graves' ophthalmopathy.

The CDR3 bases are TGTGCCAGTAGTATAGAGGGGTTTGGGAGACCTAACTATGGCTACACCTTC. This sequence encodes CASSIEGFGRPNYGYTF. The genes are TRBV19 and TRBJ1-2; D is uncertain. CDR1 LNHDA and CDR2 SQIVND come from the germline V gene (reference sequence). Trimming stripped 0 bases from V and 0 bases from J, with 14 bases between. There are 17 residues in the CDR3.